This TCR beta chain was profiled in a study of cytomegalovirus exposure and HLA in healthy donors. With 4 bases removed from V and 6 bases from J, the gap between germline ends came to 13 bases. Germline CDR1 is SGHDN and CDR2 is FVKESK. CDR3 length equals 13 residues. Whole-study findings and limits: Researchers counted 164 TCR beta chains as cytomegalovirus-associated.

Both 60 Vbeta primers and 13 Jbeta primers went into the PCR. Generated by immunoSEQ multiplex PCR, the TCRdb table keeps only in-frame clones and is missing some. Seen here are around 140,000 clones, around three fifths observed once, and the top ten hold around 1.9%. A note on this clone: Its antigen remains unidentified.

The chain links TRBV14 to TRBJ2-7, with a possible D match to TRBD2 (7 bases). This TCR derives from a male donor in good health and CMV-seronegative. Sequencing was done on a sample of PBMCs. CDR3 sequence reads: CASSLGGGLEQYF. The DNA for the CDR3 is TGTGCCAGCAGCCTAGGGGGGGGTCTCGAGCAGTACTTC. Full variable domain (missing parts from reference TRBV14 and TRBJ2-7): EAGVTQFPSHSVIEKGQTVTLRCDPISGHDNLYWYRRVMGKEIKFLLHFVKESKQDESGMPNNRFLAERTGGTYSTLKVQPAELEDSGVYFCASSLGGGLEQYFGPGTRLTVT.